These 28 T cell receptor beta chains were sequenced from one sample in a study of cytomegalovirus exposure and HLA in healthy donors. 13 Jbeta primers and 60 Vbeta primers were used for the PCR. Method: immunoSEQ multiplex PCR; TCRdb's copy keeps in-frame clones and lacks some. The table lists 200,000 to 250,000 clones, roughly 70% of them singletons. Sequencing was performed on PBMCs. The receptors come from a woman in her twenties or thirties in good health and CMV-seronegative.

Here the CDR3 DNA reads TGTGCCAGCAGTTTAGTGGACAGGGGGCTAAGTGAAGCTTTCTTT. Translation gives CASSLVDRGLSEAFF. The genes are TRBV27 and TRBJ1-1; 11 positions agree with TRBD1. Germline V gene sequence: CDR1 MNHEY, CDR2 SMNVEV (reference sequence). The ends lost 2 bases at V and 7 bases at J; junction bases unmatched: 6. This CDR3 region has 15 residues.

This chain uses TRBV7-3 with TRBJ1-2; tentatively, D is TRBD1 (6 bases). The CDR3 has 14 amino acids. CDR1 is SGHTA, CDR2 FQGTGA, per germline. Deletions cut 1 base from V and 8 bases from J, with 14 bases between. The CDR3 DNA reads as TGTGCCAGCAGCTTAAGTCCAGGGGCAAAGGGCTACACCTTC. It is translated as CASSLSPGAKGYTF.

The chain links TRBV11-2 to TRBJ2-1; 7 bases are shared with TRBD2. CDR3 length: 15 amino acids. V trimming: 4 bases; J trimming: 0 bases; junction bases outside the gene matches: 3. Germline CDR1 reads SGHAT; CDR2 reads FQNNGV. Here the CDR3 DNA reads TGTGCCAGCAGCTGGCTAGCGGACTCCTACAATGAGCAGTTCTTC. It is translated as CASSWLADSYNEQFF.

In its sample, this clone was seen once. The V and J genes are TRBV11-2 and TRBJ1-3; 11 bases line up with TRBD1. The CDR3 contains 16 residues. J gave up 2 bases and V 5 bases, and 5 bases lay outside the gene matches. Germline loops: CDR1 SGHAT, CDR2 FQNNGV. The CDR3 reads CASSEWDRGTGNTIYF. The DNA for the CDR3 is TGTGCCAGCAGCGAGTGGGACAGGGGGACTGGAAACACCATATATTTT.

This chain connects TRBV6-1 to TRBJ2-1; 12 bases map to TRBD2. With 3 bases clipped from V and 7 bases from J, the junction kept 4 bases outside the gene matches. CDR1 MNHNS and CDR2 SASEGT come from the germline V gene. This CDR3 is built from 15 residues. The CDR3 protein is CASSDVLAGGNEQFF. The CDR3 DNA sequence: TGTGCCAGCAGTGACGTGCTAGCGGGGGGGAATGAGCAGTTCTTC.

J is TRBJ2-3 and V is TRBV2, with 8 positions matching TRBD2. Germline V gene sequence: CDR1 SNHLY, CDR2 FYNNEI. Germline trimming cut 7 bases from V and 12 bases from J; bases unmatched to any gene: 18. The CDR3 length is 15 residues. CDR3 sequence reads: CASTPPRAGGWGQYF. The CDR3 DNA follows: TGTGCCAGCACCCCCCCCCGGGCGGGGGGCTGGGGCCAGTATTTT.

The V and J genes are TRBV14 and TRBJ1-6; 7 nucleotides align to TRBD1. The V gene's germline CDR1 is SGHDN and CDR2 FVKESK. CDR3 length equals 14 residues. The trim removed 1 base at V and 8 bases at J, leaving 2 bases unmatched. CDR3 DNA: TGTGCCAGCAGCCAAGCAGGGGGTTATTCACCCCTCCACTTT. This sequence encodes CASSQAGGYSPLHF.

CDR3 in DNA: TGTGCCAGCAGCCAGAGGACTAGCGGGAGACAAGTAGATACGCAGTATTTT. Its translation is CASSQRTSGRQVDTQYF. This sequence joins TRBV9 and TRBJ2-3, with 13 bases lining up with TRBD2. The CDR3 consists of 17 residues. Germline CDR1 reads SGDLS; CDR2 reads YYNGEE. The V and J ends lost 4 bases and 5 bases, in that order; junction bases with no gene match: 10.

The chain uses TRBV9 and TRBJ1-6; no clear D. CDR1 is SGDLS, CDR2 YYNGEE, per germline. With 3 bases removed from V and 6 bases from J, the gap between germline ends came to 10 bases. The CDR3 covers 14 residues. This chain's CDR3 is CASSDDTGNSPLHF. The CDR3 DNA is TGTGCCAGCAGCGATGACACTGGTAATTCACCCCTCCACTTT.

The chain uses TRBV19 and TRBJ1-4, with 7 bases identical to TRBD1. After removal of 5 bases from V and 2 bases from J, the junction contained 5 bases not matched to a gene. CDR1 is LNHDA and CDR2 is SQIVND in the germline V gene (reference sequence). The CDR3 is 15 residues long. The CDR3 loop is CASSEPGQTNEKLFF. The CDR3 DNA reads TGTGCCAGTAGTGAACCGGGACAGACTAATGAAAAACTGTTTTTT.

This clone appeared a single time. The V and J genes are TRBV6-5 and TRBJ1-1; possibly TRBD1 for D (5 bases). Per the germline V gene, CDR1 is MNHEY and CDR2 is SVGAGI. The CDR3 length is 15 residues. Trimming removed 4 bases from V and 1 base from J, with 13 bases in between. The CDR3 DNA reads TGTGCCAGCAGTTTACAGGTGGTGGGGAACACTGAAGCTTTCTTT. It encodes CASSLQVVGNTEAFF.

This clone was picked up one time. V and J are TRBV30 and TRBJ1-1; TRBD1 matches 7 bases. V trimming: 8 bases; J trimming: 0 bases; junction bases outside the gene matches: 9. Germline-derived CDR1 and CDR2 are GTSNPN and SVGIG (reference sequence). The CDR3 has 14 amino acids. The DNA of the CDR3 is TGTGCCGGTTGGACAGGAGGACTGAACACTGAAGCTTTCTTT. This sequence encodes CAGWTGGLNTEAFF.

This clone was found a few times. Compared with germline, one end of the junction differs, possibly owing to a read error. The chain couples TRBV7-9 to TRBJ1-3; D unresolved. This CDR3 comprises 11 residues. Germline V gene lookup returns CDR1 SEHNR and CDR2 FQNEAQ (reference sequence). As DNA, the CDR3 is TGTGCCAGCTCGCGAGACTCCTCAACCCAATTT. Translation gives CASSRDSSTQF.

This clone was recorded at least ten times. J is TRBJ1-1 and V is TRBV21-1. TRBV21-1 is noted as a pseudogene. There are 11 residues in the CDR3. The CDR3 DNA is TGTGCCAGCAGGGGGAGCATGGGAGCTTTCTTT. Residues: CASRGSMGAFF.

The J gene is TRBJ2-1, the V gene TRBV7-8, with 7 bases identical to TRBD2. The CDR3 loop spans 13 amino acids. V shed 7 bases, J shed 5 bases, and the junction held 5 bases outside the gene matches. Germline loops: CDR1 SGHVS, CDR2 FQNEAQ. The CDR3: CASTWGGHNEQFF. The CDR3 DNA sequence: TGTGCCAGCACCTGGGGGGGACACAATGAGCAGTTCTTC. Supplemented by reference TRBV7-8 and TRBJ2-1, the full variable domain reads GAGVSQSPRYKVAKRGQDVALRCDPISGHVSLFWYQQALGQGPEFLTYFQNEAQLDKSGLPSDRFFAERPEGSVSTLKIQRTQQEDSAVYLCASTWGGHNEQFFGPGTRLTVL.

The chain couples TRBV30 to TRBJ1-1; D may be TRBD1 (5 bases). Germline CDR1 reads GTSNPN; CDR2 reads SVGIG (reference sequence). This CDR3 spans 12 amino acids. The ends were cut back, 4 bases at V and 6 bases at J, with 12 bases in the middle. The CDR3: CAWNSGGAEAFF. DNA of the CDR3: TGTGCCTGGAACTCCGGAGGGGCTGAAGCTTTCTTT.

The chain recombines TRBV5-4 with TRBJ2-7; perhaps TRBD2 as D (6 bases). Trimming took 1 base from V and 2 from J, leaving 10 bases between them. Germline values: CDR1 SGHNT, CDR2 YYREEE (reference sequence). The CDR3 consists of 14 residues. CDR3 region: CASSLRREPYEQYF. DNA for the CDR3: TGTGCCAGCAGCTTGAGGAGGGAACCCTACGAGCAGTACTTC. The complete variable domain, with remaining parts taken from reference TRBV5-4 and TRBJ2-7, reads ETGVTQSPTHLIKTRGQQVTLRCSSQSGHNTVSWYQQALGQGPQFIFQYYREEENGRGNFPPRFSGLQFPNYSSELNVNALELDDSALYLCASSLRREPYEQYFGPGTRLTVT.

The CDR3 nucleotides are TGTGCCAGCAGTTTACGGTCTTCTGCACCCAATGAGCAGTTCTTC. Protein: CASSLRSSAPNEQFF. This chain joins TRBV27 and TRBJ2-1; D not resolved. Trimming removed 2 bases from V and 6 bases from J, with 14 bases in between. The germline V gene encodes CDR1 MNHEY and CDR2 SMNVEV (reference sequence). The CDR3 sequence is 15 residues long.

The chain joins TRBV7-9 to TRBJ1-1; possibly TRBD1 for D (6 bases). Germline CDR1 is SEHNR and CDR2 is FQNEAQ (reference sequence). The ends were cut back, 5 bases at V and 0 bases at J, with 19 bases in the middle. CDR3 length: 17 residues. CDR3 region: CASSPLGAGQMNTEAFF. The CDR3 DNA sequence: TGTGCCAGCAGCCCTCTTGGGGCCGGACAGATGAACACTGAAGCTTTCTTT.

This clone was observed a handful of times. The rearrangement links TRBV7-3 to TRBJ2-1, with 11 nucleotides matching TRBD2. The CDR3 loop spans 16 amino acids. V was pared by 2 bases and J by 8 bases, with 8 bases of the junction left unmatched. Germline assignment: CDR1 SGHTA and CDR2 FQGTGA. The CDR3 sequence: CASSLDVLAGVYEQFF. The CDR3 DNA follows: TGTGCCAGCAGCTTAGATGTACTAGCGGGAGTGTATGAGCAGTTCTTC. Full variable domain (remainder filled in from reference TRBV7-3 and TRBJ2-1): GAGVSQTPSNKVTEKGKYVELRCDPISGHTALYWYRQSLGQGPEFLIYFQGTGAADDSGLPNDRFFAVRPEGSVSTLKIQRTERGDSAVYLCASSLDVLAGVYEQFFGPGTRLTVL.

The chain joins TRBV4-2 to TRBJ2-5; TRBD2 matches 7 bases. V lost 4 bases to trimming and J lost 5 bases; unmatched junction nucleotides: 10. Germline CDR1 reads LGHNA; CDR2 reads YNFKEQ. This CDR3 region has 15 residues. Written as DNA, the CDR3 is TGTGCCAGCAGCCGAGACCCCGGGGGGACGGAGACCCAGTACTTC. Protein product: CASSRDPGGTETQYF.

The chain uses TRBV7-2 and TRBJ1-2, with D possibly being TRBD1 (6 bases). This CDR3 has 13 residues. V shed 5 bases and J shed 5 bases, with 12 bases lying between them. Per the germline V gene, CDR1 is SGHTA and CDR2 is FQGNSA. This CDR3 is CASSLGHGYGYTF. CDR3 in DNA: TGTGCCAGCAGCCTGGGACACGGTTATGGCTACACCTTC.

The chain employs TRBV6-1 and TRBJ1-2, with D uncertain. V was pared by 2 bases and J by 0 bases, with 22 bases between. Germline V gene sequence: CDR1 MNHNS, CDR2 SASEGT. The CDR3 is 19 residues long. The CDR3: CASSETGRLRWISNYGYTF. The CDR3, as DNA: TGTGCCAGCAGTGAAACCGGCAGGTTGAGATGGATTTCTAACTATGGCTACACCTTC.

This sequence joins TRBV27 and TRBJ2-7; TRBD2 matches 8 bases. Germline V lookup: CDR1 MNHEY, CDR2 SMNVEV (reference sequence). The ends lost 2 bases at V and 3 bases at J; junction bases unmatched: 9. The length of the CDR3 is 16 residues. CDR3 DNA: TGTGCCAGCAGTTTAAGCTTCCAAACTAGCGGCTACGAGCAGTACTTC. Protein product: CASSLSFQTSGYEQYF.

V and J are TRBV18 and TRBJ1-1; no clear D. CDR1 KGHSH and CDR2 LQKENI come from the germline V gene. V gave up 1 base and J gave up 1 base, with 10 bases separating them. The CDR3 spans 15 residues. CDR3 sequence: CASSPRQDENTEAFF. CDR3 bases: TGTGCCAGCTCACCACGTCAGGATGAGAACACTGAAGCTTTCTTT.

This clone has just a few counts. This chain uses TRBV30 with TRBJ1-1; possibly TRBD1 for D (5 bases). Trimming cost V 0 bases and J 5 bases, with 7 bases left between them. The length of the CDR3 is 12 residues. Germline CDR1 and CDR2: GTSNPN and SVGIG (reference sequence). The CDR3 DNA sequence: TGTGCCTGGAGTGTCTACAGGACTGAAGCTTTCTTT. Protein product: CAWSVYRTEAFF.

V is TRBV10-3 and J is TRBJ2-3; 9 bases are a match to TRBD2. V lost 8 bases, J lost 2 bases, and 8 bases stayed unmatched. The V gene's germline CDR1 is ENHRY and CDR2 SYGVKD. The CDR3 spans 15 residues. DNA for the CDR3: TGTGCCATCTCTCAGACTAGCGGATACACAGATACGCAGTATTTT. It codes for CAISQTSGYTDTQYF.

This clone was detected only once. The chain is built from TRBV15 and TRBJ1-4; 10 nucleotides agree with TRBD1. CDR1 is LNHNV, CDR2 YYDKDF, per germline (reference sequence). The CDR3 totals 14 residues. Trimming at V came to 5 bases and at J to 8 bases, leaving 5 bases not matched to a gene. DNA for the CDR3: TGTGCCACCAGCGGGGACAGGGGTTGGGAAAAACTGTTTTTT. This codes for CATSGDRGWEKLFF.